Listed here are 32 T cell receptor beta chains from one sample, sequenced in a study of blood T cells in healthy people across ages. For the second PCR, which ran for about 6 to 11 cycles, a sample-barcoded 5' primer and a J-beta primer mix were used. Via MiXCR, TCRdb re-called the 5' RACE reads, giving one row per CDR3 protein. The sample has 450,000 to 700,000 distinct CDR3 sequences; approximately 25% are singletons. The sample was blood. The receptor set was obtained from a woman in her 70s in good health.

As for this clonotype: A read error may account for a junction end that differs from germline. The J gene is TRBJ2-1, the V gene TRBV6-5; 7 nucleotides match TRBD2. CDR1 is MNHEY and CDR2 is SVGAGI in the germline V gene. The CDR3 runs to 12 residues. In nucleotides, the CDR3 is TGTGCCAGCAGTAGCCGGGGGGAGACCCAGCACTTC. It is translated as CASSSRGETQHF.

This clonotype has a handful of counts. V gene TRBV5-4 combines with J gene TRBJ2-2, with D tentatively TRBD1 (6 bases). CDR3 length equals 16 residues. Germline loops: CDR1 SGHNT, CDR2 YYREEE (reference sequence). The V end lost 8 bases, the J end lost 0 bases, and 17 bases lay between the germline ends. The CDR3 region has the DNA TGTGCCAGTAGCACCCCGGGACAAACGAACACCGGGGAGCTGTTTTTT. Its translation: CASSTPGQTNTGELFF.

This clonotype has a handful of counts. The V and J genes are TRBV3-1 and TRBJ2-1, with 14 bases matching TRBD2. The CDR3 sequence is 17 residues long. In germline, CDR1 is LGHDT, CDR2 YNNKEL (reference sequence). After removal of 2 bases from V and 8 bases from J, the junction contained 8 bases not matched to a gene. The CDR3 is CASSQPGLAGEVHEQFF. The CDR3 DNA reads as TGTGCCAGCAGCCAACCGGGACTAGCGGGGGAGGTTCATGAGCAGTTCTTC.

This sequence joins TRBV10-2 and TRBJ1-6; a weak D match, TRBD1 (5 bases). The CDR3 runs 13 residues. With 7 bases removed from V and 7 bases from J, the gap between germline ends came to 11 bases. Germline CDR1 WSHSY, CDR2 SAAADI. CDR3 sequence (DNA): TGCGCCAGCACCGGGGCTCCGAATTCACCCCTCCACTTT. As protein: CASTGAPNSPLHF.

This chain joins TRBV7-2 and TRBJ1-6; 7 nucleotides match TRBD1. V shed 5 bases, J shed 10 bases, and the junction held 11 bases outside the gene matches. From germline, CDR1 is SGHTA and CDR2 FQGNSA. The CDR3 totals 15 residues. The CDR3 sequence is CASSQRTGLRSPLHF. In DNA, the CDR3 is TGTGCCAGCAGCCAGAGGACAGGCCTCCGGTCACCCCTCCACTTT.

The J gene is TRBJ1-3, the V gene TRBV4-1; a possible D gene is TRBD1 (5 bases). The CDR3 is made up of 15 amino acids. Germline lookup yields CDR1 MGHRA and CDR2 YSYEKL. V shed 4 bases and J shed 4 bases, with 14 bases lying between them. The DNA for the CDR3 is TGCGCCAGCAGCCGAGATTCGGGGCCCGGAAACACCATATATTTT. As protein: CASSRDSGPGNTIYF.

This clonotype was picked up a small number of times. This rearrangement joins TRBV30 to TRBJ1-2; TRBD1 agrees at 7 bases. The CDR3 extends over 13 amino acids. With V trimmed by 2 bases and J by 8 bases, 8 bases remained unmatched. Germline CDR1 GTSNPN, CDR2 SVGIG (reference sequence). CDR3 region: CAWSLTGSKGYTF. For the CDR3, the DNA is TGTGCCTGGAGTTTGACAGGGTCAAAGGGCTACACCTTC.

Ten or more counts support this clonotype. The rearrangement joins TRBV4-2 to TRBJ2-1; no clear D. V dropped 2 bases and J dropped 0 bases, with 8 bases sitting between them. Per the germline V gene, CDR1 is LGHNA and CDR2 is YNFKEQ. CDR3 size: 15 residues. This CDR3 reads CASSQPGNSYNEQFF. The CDR3 coding sequence is TGTGCCAGCAGCCAACCGGGCAACTCCTACAATGAGCAGTTCTTC.

The chain has TRBV6-2 or TRBV6-3 and TRBJ2-7; 7 bases match TRBD2. Gene TRBJ2-1 matches the end of the DNA better, so the J call may be wrong. This CDR3 is 13 amino acids long. Germline V gene sequence: CDR1 MNHEY, CDR2 SVGEGT. This CDR3 reads CASSILSSGEQFF. The CDR3 bases are TGTGCCAGCAGTATCCTCTCTAGCGGTGAGCAGTTCTTC.

This clonotype occurred a few times. J is TRBJ1-4 and V is TRBV19; tentatively, D is TRBD1 (5 bases). The ends were cut back, 8 bases at V and 8 bases at J, with 15 bases in the middle. Germline V gene lookup returns CDR1 LNHDA and CDR2 SQIVND (reference sequence). The CDR3 consists of 13 residues. The CDR3 sequence: CASLTPEGEKLFF. As DNA, the CDR3 is TGTGCCAGTCTGACACCGGAGGGGGAAAAACTGTTTTTT.

This chain uses TRBV29-1 with TRBJ1-2; 7 nucleotides align to TRBD1. Germline V CDR1 and CDR2: SQVTM, ANQGSEA. Unmatched junction bases numbered 6, after V lost 3 bases and J lost 8 bases. The CDR3 consists of 12 residues. CDR3 residues: CSVDFRGQGYTF. DNA for the CDR3: TGCAGCGTTGATTTTAGGGGGCAGGGCTACACCTTC.

The rearrangement uses TRBV10-3 and TRBJ1-4; D might be TRBD1 (5 bases). The germline V gene encodes CDR1 ENHRY and CDR2 SYGVKD. This CDR3 region has 12 residues. Trimming took 3 bases from V and 6 from J, leaving 5 bases between them. The CDR3 DNA follows: TGTGCCATCAGTGAAGGGGATGAAAAACTGTTTTTT. This sequence encodes CAISEGDEKLFF.

This clonotype was detected only a few times. The chain recombines TRBV20-1 with TRBJ2-1, with TRBD1 identical over 9 bases. The CDR3 totals 15 residues. CDR1 DFQATT and CDR2 SNEGSKA come from the germline V gene (reference sequence). V lost 2 bases to trimming and J lost 6 bases; unmatched junction nucleotides: 8. The CDR3 protein is CSARWTGAGSNEQFF. CDR3 bases: TGCAGTGCTAGATGGACAGGGGCAGGCTCCAATGAGCAGTTCTTC.

This chain links TRBV3-1 with TRBJ2-5, with 10 bases matching TRBD2. The end of the DNA is better explained by TRBJ2-7, so the J call may be wrong. The CDR3 runs to 15 residues. Germline V gene lookup returns CDR1 LGHDT and CDR2 YNNKEL (reference sequence). CDR3 residues: CASSQVLAGDYEQYF. In nucleotides, the CDR3 is TGTGCCAGCAGCCAGGTTCTAGCGGGGGACTACGAGCAGTACTTC.

This chain joins TRBV19 and TRBJ1-3, with 7 positions matching TRBD1. Germline CDR1 reads LNHDA; CDR2 reads SQIVND (reference sequence). J was trimmed by 0 bases and V by 7 bases; bases with no gene match: 6. The CDR3 contains 15 residues. For the CDR3, the DNA is TGTGCCAGTATGGACAGGACTTACTCTGGAAACACCATATATTTT. Protein product: CASMDRTYSGNTIYF. Full variable domain (remainder filled in from reference TRBV19 and TRBJ1-3): DGGITQSPKYLFRKEGQNVTLSCEQNLNHDAMYWYRQDPGQGLRLIYYSQIVNDFQKGDIAEGYSVSREKKESFPLTVTSAQKNPTAFYLCASMDRTYSGNTIYFGEGSWLTVV.

The chain employs TRBV5-1 and TRBJ1-2; no clear D. The germline V gene has CDR1 SGHRS and CDR2 YFSETQ. V gave up 5 bases and J gave up 5 bases, with 16 bases separating them. The CDR3 contains 14 residues. CDR3 amino acids: CASREGSAEYGYTF. DNA of the CDR3: TGCGCCAGCAGGGAGGGATCAGCAGAGTATGGCTACACCTTC.

There are many counts of this clonotype. The rearrangement links TRBV11-2 to TRBJ1-1; D is undetermined. The CDR3 length is 11 residues. Trimming shortened V by 5 bases and J by 3 bases, and 4 bases separated the two germline ends. CDR1 and CDR2 from the germline V gene are SGHAT and FQNNGV. CDR3: CASSQYTEAFF. The CDR3 bases are TGTGCCAGCAGCCAATACACTGAAGCTTTCTTT. Looking up the rest from reference TRBV11-2 and TRBJ1-1 gives the full variable domain: EAGVAQSPRYKIIEKRQSVAFWCNPISGHATLYWYQQILGQGPKLLIQFQNNGVVDDSQLPKDRFSAERLKGVDSTLKIQPAKLEDSAVYLCASSQYTEAFFGQGTRLTVV.

This chain uses TRBV10-3 with TRBJ2-5; the D gene is possibly TRBD2 (5 bases). The DNA end is more similar to TRBJ2-1, so the J call may be wrong. The CDR3 loop spans 14 amino acids. Germline CDR1 is ENHRY and CDR2 is SYGVKD. The CDR3 coding sequence is TGTGCCACGAGGAGGCCCAACCCAGTTGAAAAGCAGTTCTTC. It specifies CATRRPNPVEKQFF.

V gene TRBV4-1 combines with J gene TRBJ2-3; TRBD2 matches at 11 bases. The CDR3 loop spans 19 amino acids. Trimming took 3 bases from V and 2 from J; bases not matched to a gene: 13. Germline values: CDR1 MGHRA, CDR2 YSYEKL. CDR3 DNA sequence: TGCGCCAGCAGCCATCCGGCTCATAGCGGGGGGGGATTCACAGATACGCAGTATTTT. Protein product: CASSHPAHSGGGFTDTQYF.

This clonotype was seen more than once but under ten times. This chain connects TRBV7-2 to TRBJ2-1; TRBD2 aligns across 13 bases. Losses at the gene ends were 3 bases for V and 7 bases for J; bases not matched to a gene: 12. Germline V gene sequence: CDR1 SGHTA, CDR2 FQGNSA. This CDR3 has 18 amino acids. This CDR3 reads CASSFRGSGLAGSNEQFF. The CDR3 DNA sequence: TGTGCCAGCAGCTTCAGGGGATCGGGACTAGCGGGGTCAAATGAGCAGTTCTTC.

The chain combines TRBV7-2 with TRBJ2-3, with D hard to call. The ends were cut back, 8 bases at V and 2 bases at J, with 8 bases in the middle. The CDR3 has 12 residues. CDR1 SGHTA and CDR2 FQGNSA come from the germline V gene. CDR3: CASGVTTDTQYF. CDR3 DNA sequence: TGTGCCAGCGGGGTAACCACAGATACGCAGTATTTT.

Comment on this clonotype: At one of its ends the junction is not consistent with the germline gene, which may arise from a read error. The V call is TRBV9, the J call TRBJ2-5; D not resolved. The germline gives CDR1 SGDLS, CDR2 YYNGEE. This CDR3 contains 14 residues. The CDR3 protein is CASSSSARQETRYF. Here the CDR3 DNA reads TGTGCCAGCAGCTCCTCAGCGCGACAAGAGACCCGGTACTTC.

The chain is built from TRBV14 and TRBJ1-2; D is unresolved. Trimming stripped 0 bases from V and 0 bases from J, with 11 bases between. The CDR3 runs 16 residues. Germline CDR1 SGHDN, CDR2 FVKESK. CDR3 in amino acids: CASSQDRRVSNYGYTF. As DNA, the CDR3 is TGTGCCAGCAGCCAAGATCGGAGGGTATCTAACTATGGCTACACCTTC.

This chain joins TRBV6-1 and TRBJ2-1; D not resolved. The V gene's germline CDR1 is MNHNS and CDR2 SASEGT. V was trimmed by 4 bases and J by 0 bases, leaving 10 bases between them. The CDR3 is made up of 15 amino acids. The CDR3 DNA reads as TGTGCCAGCAGTGCCGGCGGCCTCTCCTACAATGAGCAGTTCTTC. Protein: CASSAGGLSYNEQFF.

The V and J genes are TRBV12-5 and TRBJ2-1, with D possibly TRBD1 on 6 matching bases. CDR3 size: 14 residues. Germline V CDR1 and CDR2: LGHNT, FRNRAP. V was cut by 3 bases and J by 2 bases, with 8 bases left in between. CDR3 bases: TGTGCTAGTGGTTTAGGGGGTACCTACAATGAGCAGTTCTTC. Its protein product is CASGLGGTYNEQFF.

The chain recombines TRBV5-6 with TRBJ2-3; D is ambiguous. CDR3 length: 13 amino acids. V was cut by 4 bases and J by 4 bases, with 10 bases left in between. CDR1 is SGHDT and CDR2 is YYEEEE in the germline V gene. CDR3 coding DNA: TGTGCCAGCAGCCCGCATGGGGCAGATACGCAGTATTTT. Amino acid sequence: CASSPHGADTQYF.

The chain employs TRBV7-2 and TRBJ1-4, with D hard to call. Germline lookup yields CDR1 SGHTA and CDR2 FQGNSA. This CDR3 has 13 amino acids. Trimming left V 5 bases short and J 3 bases short, with 7 bases between. The CDR3 DNA reads TGTGCCAGCAGCAACGGGCCTAATGAAAAACTGTTTTTT. Translating it yields CASSNGPNEKLFF.

The CDR3 loop reads CASSSGQENSPLHF. The CDR3 region has the DNA TGCGCCAGCAGCTCGGGACAGGAGAATTCACCCCTCCACTTT. The rearrangement joins TRBV5-1 to TRBJ1-6; 8 bases map to TRBD1. The germline V gene has CDR1 SGHRS and CDR2 YFSETQ. The CDR3 runs to 14 residues. The junction had 3 bases not matched to a gene; V was cut back by 3 bases and J by 7 bases.

This clonotype was recorded a few times. The V call is TRBV7-2, the J call TRBJ2-5; no clear D. CDR1 is SGHTA and CDR2 is FQGNSA in the germline V gene. This CDR3 has 14 amino acids. V was pared by 5 bases and J by 2 bases, with 12 bases between. The DNA of the CDR3 is TGTGCCAGCAGCCAAATGGGCAGTCAAGAGACCCAGTACTTC. It encodes CASSQMGSQETQYF.

There are a few counts of this clonotype. The chain employs TRBV29-1 and TRBJ2-1, with TRBD1 matching 10 bases. With V trimmed by 4 bases and J by 6 bases, 6 bases remained unmatched. The CDR3 has 14 residues. Germline values: CDR1 SQVTM, CDR2 ANQGSEA. This CDR3 reads CSVGRTGGSNEQFF. CDR3 coding DNA: TGCAGCGTTGGCAGGACAGGGGGTAGCAATGAGCAGTTCTTC.

As DNA, the CDR3 is TGCAGCGTTGAAGGGGGGCTTGGCTACACCTTC. Translating it yields CSVEGGLGYTF. This chain joins TRBV29-1 and TRBJ1-2; TRBD1 is a possible D gene (6 bases). Trimming took 1 base from V and 7 from J, leaving 7 bases between them. Per the germline V gene, CDR1 is SQVTM and CDR2 is ANQGSEA. The CDR3 extends over 11 amino acids.

In its sample, this clonotype was seen many times. The rearrangement joins TRBV29-1 to TRBJ2-5; 7 nucleotides line up with TRBD1. Per germline, CDR1 SQVTM and CDR2 ANQGSEA. The CDR3 extends over 15 amino acids. Trimming removed 7 bases from V and 1 base from J; junction bases left unmatched: 12. In DNA form, the CDR3 reads TGCAGCGCCCATGTCCAGGGGGAAGGCCAAGAGACCCAGTACTTC. This gives the protein CSAHVQGEGQETQYF.